This passage covers 25 T cell receptor beta chains from one sample sequenced in a study of CD8 T cells in ankylosing spondylitis. Findings and caveats of the study: A motif in TCR beta, a set of roughly 8 highly homologous variants, appeared characteristic of ankylosing spondylitis blood.

TCRdb passed the 5' RACE reads through MiXCR, listing each CDR3 protein once. The sample shows some 400,000 distinct CDR3 sequences, more than 20% of them seen only once. No antigens are known for them. The sequenced material came from blood, either unsorted or a sorted T cell fraction (not recorded which). These receptor sequences come from a male donor with ankylosing spondylitis.

This clonotype was counted a few times. The chain carries TRBV20-1 and TRBJ2-7; D may be TRBD1 (6 bases). The germline V gene has CDR1 DFQATT and CDR2 SNEGSKA (reference sequence). V shed 1 base and J shed 0 bases, with 13 bases lying between them. This CDR3 contains 15 residues. Here the CDR3 reads CSARAWQGSSYEQYF. Written as DNA, the CDR3 is TGCAGTGCTAGAGCATGGCAGGGGTCCTCCTACGAGCAGTACTTC.

The rearrangement joins TRBV7-8 to TRBJ2-1; the match to TRBD2 covers 12 bases. Germline V gives CDR1 SGHVS, CDR2 FQNEAQ. V lost 7 bases to trimming and J lost 3 bases; unmatched junction nucleotides: 7. This CDR3 region has 16 residues. DNA of the CDR3: TGTGCCAGCACCAGACTAGCGGGAGCGGACTACAATGAGCAGTTCTTC. It translates to CASTRLAGADYNEQFF.

This clonotype was counted between two and nine times. Written as DNA, the CDR3 is TGCAGCGTTGCGGGACTGGGACTGGAGCAGTACTTC. Its translation is CSVAGLGLEQYF. This chain links TRBV29-1 with TRBJ2-7, with D tentatively TRBD2 (6 bases). V was shortened by 4 bases and J by 7 bases, with 14 bases between the two germline ends. The CDR3 covers 12 residues. Germline CDR1 is SQVTM and CDR2 is ANQGSEA.

The rearrangement uses TRBV5-1 and TRBJ2-3, with 7 bases matching TRBD2. The CDR3 has 16 residues. With V trimmed by 5 bases and J by 3 bases, 12 bases remained unmatched. Germline-derived CDR1 and CDR2 are SGHRS and YFSETQ. In DNA form, the CDR3 reads TGCGCCAGCAGAGCCCAGCGGGGAGACGGTACAGATACGCAGTATTTT. Amino acid sequence: CASRAQRGDGTDTQYF.

The V gene is TRBV18, the J gene TRBJ1-1; 7 nucleotides match TRBD1. There are 15 residues in the CDR3. CDR1 is KGHSH and CDR2 is LQKENI in the germline V gene. V shed 4 bases, J shed 1 base, and the junction held 6 bases outside the gene matches. The CDR3 spells CASSRDSTPNTEAFF. CDR3 nucleotides: TGTGCCAGCTCACGGGACAGTACTCCGAACACTGAAGCTTTCTTT.

The chain employs TRBV5-1 and TRBJ2-1, with 7 bases that match TRBD2. Trimming at V came to 4 bases and at J to 9 bases, leaving 4 bases not matched to a gene. The CDR3 sequence is 12 residues long. CDR1 and CDR2 from the germline V gene are SGHRS and YFSETQ. CDR3 in amino acids: CASSRAGTEQFF. The CDR3 bases are TGCGCCAGCAGCCGAGCGGGGACTGAGCAGTTCTTC.

This clonotype was counted a few times. This chain links TRBV20-1 with TRBJ2-3, with 7 bases matching TRBD2. Germline CDR1 DFQATT, CDR2 SNEGSKA (reference sequence). V lost 0 bases to trimming and J lost 2 bases; unmatched junction nucleotides: 8. This CDR3 is 16 amino acids long. The CDR3 is CSARDVLAEITDTQYF. The CDR3 DNA sequence: TGCAGTGCTAGAGATGTCCTAGCGGAGATCACAGATACGCAGTATTTT.

The chain combines TRBV2 with TRBJ2-3; a weak D match, TRBD1 (8 bases). The CDR3 has 15 amino acids. V was trimmed by 5 bases and J by 5 bases, leaving 17 bases between them. Germline V CDR1 and CDR2: SNHLY, FYNNEI. The DNA for the CDR3 is TGTGCCAGCAGTCCTGACAGGGGAGGGGGAGATACGCAGTATTTT. Protein sequence: CASSPDRGGGDTQYF.

This clonotype has at least ten counts. V usage is TRBV10-3 and J usage is TRBJ2-1, with 9 nucleotides matching TRBD1. This CDR3 spans 16 amino acids. V gave up 3 bases and J gave up 6 bases; unmatched junction bases: 9. Germline lookup yields CDR1 ENHRY and CDR2 SYGVKD. CDR3 amino acids: CAISERGQGRTNEQFF. CDR3 nucleotides: TGTGCCATCAGTGAACGAGGACAGGGGAGGACCAATGAGCAGTTCTTC.

This clonotype appeared a single time. The chain uses TRBV12-3 or TRBV12-4 and TRBJ1-1; D ambiguous. The CDR3 covers 13 residues. Trimming removed 2 bases from V and 6 bases from J, with 10 bases in between. CDR3 bases: TGTGCCAGCAGTTTAAGCGGCCGAGCTGAAGCTTTCTTT. Encoded protein: CASSLSGRAEAFF.

This clonotype was counted a single time. The rearrangement joins TRBV25-1 to TRBJ1-1; 7 bases are shared with TRBD1. Looked up from germline, CDR1 is MGHDK and CDR2 is SYGVNS. This CDR3 comprises 13 residues. The V gene end was trimmed by 4 bases and the J gene end by 10 bases; junction bases not matched to a gene: 9. The CDR3, as DNA: TGTGCCAGCAGTGGACAGGGAGTAGAACGAGCTTTCTTT. This gives the protein CASSGQGVERAFF. The entire variable domain, with the rest obtained from reference TRBV25-1 and TRBJ1-1, is as follows: EADIYQTPRYLVIGTGKKITLECSQTMGHDKMYWYQQDPGMELHLIHYSYGVNSTEKGDLSSESTVSRIRTEHFPLTLESARPSHTSQYLCASSGQGVERAFFGQGTRLTVV.

The rearrangement joins TRBV9 to TRBJ2-7, with unresolved D. Trimming removed 0 bases at V and 2 bases at J, with 9 bases between. This CDR3 spans 14 amino acids. Germline V lookup: CDR1 SGDLS, CDR2 YYNGEE. The CDR3: CASSVGDLAYEQYF. In DNA form, the CDR3 reads TGTGCCAGCAGCGTAGGAGATCTTGCCTACGAGCAGTACTTC.

This chain links TRBV21-1 with TRBJ2-6; the DNA was not used to check the table's D call, TRBD2. TRBV21-1 is a recognized pseudogene. The CDR3 loop spans 16 amino acids. The CDR3 nucleotides read TGTGCCAGCAGCAAGAAGCGGTACTCTGGGGCCAACGTCCTGACTTTC. It codes for CASSKKRYSGANVLTF.

Only a few counts were recorded for this clonotype. The J gene is TRBJ2-1, the V gene TRBV5-6; a weak D match, TRBD1 (5 bases). Trimming shortened V by 0 bases and J by 4 bases, and 8 bases separated the two germline ends. The CDR3 spans 14 residues. The germline CDR1 and CDR2 sequences are SGHDT and YYEEEE. The CDR3 region has the DNA TGTGCCAGCAGCTTGGAGACAGCATACAATGAGCAGTTCTTC. As protein: CASSLETAYNEQFF.

This clonotype was detected only a few times. The chain uses TRBV7-8 and TRBJ1-2; 9 nucleotides match TRBD1. Germline V CDR1 and CDR2: SGHVS, FQNEAQ. CDR3 size: 14 residues. V shed 0 bases, J shed 10 bases, and the junction held 6 bases outside the gene matches. CDR3 amino acids: CASSLAGTGISYTF. CDR3 bases: TGTGCCAGCAGCTTAGCTGGGACAGGGATTTCCTACACCTTC. Filled out from reference TRBV7-8 and TRBJ1-2, the complete variable domain reads GAGVSQSPRYKVAKRGQDVALRCDPISGHVSLFWYQQALGQGPEFLTYFQNEAQLDKSGLPSDRFFAERPEGSVSTLKIQRTQQEDSAVYLCASSLAGTGISYTFGSGTRLTVV.

The V gene is TRBV5-1, the J gene TRBJ1-3, with 9 bases fitting TRBD1. The length of the CDR3 is 16 residues. Trimming cost V 3 bases and J 1 base; bases outside gene matches: 5. Germline V gives CDR1 SGHRS, CDR2 YFSETQ. Written as DNA, the CDR3 is TGCGCCAGCAGCTCGGACGGGACAGGGTCTGGAAACACCATATATTTT. Translated: CASSSDGTGSGNTIYF. Combining the CDR3 with reference TRBV5-1 and TRBJ1-3 gives the whole variable domain KAGVTQTPRYLIKTRGQQVTLSCSPISGHRSVSWYQQTPGQGLQFLFEYFSETQRNKGNFPGRFSGRQFSNSRSEMNVSTLELGDSALYLCASSSDGTGSGNTIYFGEGSWLTVV.

V usage is TRBV27 and J usage is TRBJ1-5; TRBD1 might be the D (5 bases). Germline CDR1 and CDR2: MNHEY and SMNVEV (reference sequence). The ends were cut back, 1 base at V and 5 bases at J, with 9 bases in the middle. The CDR3 is 14 residues long. The CDR3 bases are TGTGCCAGCAGTTTATTGCAGGGTGATCAGCCCCAGCATTTT. This sequence encodes CASSLLQGDQPQHF.

The rearrangement joins TRBV7-8 to TRBJ1-2, with D possibly TRBD1 on 6 matching bases. The CDR3 extends over 16 amino acids. CDR1 and CDR2 (germline): SGHVS, FQNEAQ. The V end lost 1 base, the J end lost 0 bases, and 12 bases lay between the germline ends. The CDR3 is CASSLVSGAANYGYTF. In DNA form, the CDR3 reads TGTGCCAGCAGCTTAGTATCGGGGGCGGCTAACTATGGCTACACCTTC. The full variable domain, in which reference TRBV7-8 and TRBJ1-2 provide the parts outside the CDR3, is GAGVSQSPRYKVAKRGQDVALRCDPISGHVSLFWYQQALGQGPEFLTYFQNEAQLDKSGLPSDRFFAERPEGSVSTLKIQRTQQEDSAVYLCASSLVSGAANYGYTFGSGTRLTVV.

The chain joins TRBV20-1 to TRBJ2-1; 11 bases are shared with TRBD2. Germline V gene lookup returns CDR1 DFQATT and CDR2 SNEGSKA (reference sequence). The CDR3 sequence is 14 residues long. Trimming at V came to 2 bases and at J to 7 bases, leaving 4 bases not matched to a gene. In DNA form, the CDR3 reads TGCAGTGCTAGACTAGCGGGAGGTGGGAATGAGCAGTTCTTC. It is translated as CSARLAGGGNEQFF.

The table lists this clonotype with a few counts. The genes are TRBV7-2 and TRBJ2-1; the match to TRBD2 covers 8 bases. Germline CDR1 and CDR2: SGHTA and FQGNSA. The V segment lost 2 bases and the J segment 6 bases; nucleotides outside the gene matches: 3. This CDR3 is built from 14 residues. The CDR3 loop reads CASSLSGSSNEQFF. In nucleotides, the CDR3 is TGTGCCAGCAGCTTAAGCGGGAGTAGCAATGAGCAGTTCTTC. Supplemented by reference TRBV7-2 and TRBJ2-1, the full variable domain reads GAGVSQSPSNKVTEKGKDVELRCDPISGHTALYWYRQSLGQGLEFLIYFQGNSAPDKSGLPSDRFSAERTGGSVSTLTIQRTQQEDSAVYLCASSLSGSSNEQFFGPGTRLTVL.

This sequence joins TRBV24-1 and TRBJ2-3, with 13 bases matching TRBD2. The germline V gene encodes CDR1 KGHDR and CDR2 SFDVKD. The trim removed 5 bases at V and 5 bases at J, leaving 3 bases unmatched. The CDR3 is 15 residues long. CDR3 DNA sequence: TGTGCCACCAGTGGGACTAGCGGGAGTGGAGATACGCAGTATTTT. This codes for CATSGTSGSGDTQYF.

In this sample, this clonotype turned up many times. The rearrangement uses TRBV3-1 and TRBJ1-2, with TRBD1 as a possible D gene (5 bases). Trimming removed 5 bases at V and 0 bases at J, with 7 bases between. The CDR3 loop spans 13 amino acids. Per germline, CDR1 LGHDT and CDR2 YNNKEL (reference sequence). The CDR3 protein is CASSIQANYGYTF. CDR3 bases: TGTGCCAGCAGCATACAGGCTAACTATGGCTACACCTTC.

This clonotype was seen more than once but under ten times. In DNA, the CDR3 is TGCAGTGCTCGGTTTTCTGGCACAGATACGCAGTATTTT. It codes for CSARFSGTDTQYF. The chain has TRBV20-1 and TRBJ2-3, with D unclear. The ends were cut back, 5 bases at V and 1 base at J, with 10 bases in the middle. The CDR3 spans 13 residues. From germline, CDR1 is DFQATT and CDR2 SNEGSKA (reference sequence).

This clonotype was counted ten times or more. In DNA, the CDR3 is TGTGCCAGCTCACTCCGGACTAGCGGGAGTGCCATTGAGCAGTTCTTC. Amino acid sequence: CASSLRTSGSAIEQFF. The rearrangement joins TRBV18 to TRBJ2-1; 13 positions match TRBD2. From germline, CDR1 is KGHSH and CDR2 LQKENI. This CDR3 is 16 amino acids long. The ends lost 4 bases at V and 9 bases at J; junction bases unmatched: 9.

V is TRBV27 and J is TRBJ2-1; 8 bases match TRBD2. The CDR3 runs 16 residues. Germline V gene sequence: CDR1 MNHEY, CDR2 SMNVEV (reference sequence). V lost 5 bases, J lost 10 bases, and 16 bases stayed unmatched. The CDR3 region is CASSPRGLGLVGEQFF. The CDR3 DNA sequence: TGTGCCAGCAGTCCTAGGGGCTTGGGACTAGTCGGGGAGCAGTTCTTC.